Below, 27 T cell receptor beta chains from the same sample are listed, as sequenced in a study of cytomegalovirus exposure and HLA in healthy donors. The primer mix had 60 Vbeta and 13 Jbeta primers. The data were produced by immunoSEQ multiplex PCR, yet TCRdb's version contains in-frame clones alone and is incomplete. Among around 91,000 clones, around four fifths were seen once, and the ten largest hold under 5%. Sequenced material: PBMCs. These receptors were collected from a male donor in good health and CMV-seropositive.

V gene TRBV10-3 combines with J gene TRBJ2-1; D is perhaps TRBD1 (5 bases). With 0 bases removed from V and 8 bases from J, the gap between germline ends came to 17 bases. The CDR3 has 16 amino acids. In germline, CDR1 is ENHRY, CDR2 SYGVKD. This chain's CDR3 is CAISESEWGSLHEQFF. The CDR3 DNA sequence: TGTGCCATCAGTGAGTCCGAGTGGGGCAGCTTACATGAGCAGTTCTTC.

The chain is built from TRBV6-1 and TRBJ2-2, with 7 bases lining up with TRBD1. V was pared by 1 base and J by 3 bases, with 8 bases of the junction left unmatched. The CDR3 covers 17 residues. Germline-derived CDR1 and CDR2 are MNHNS and SASEGT. The CDR3 sequence: CASSEGTGHRYTGELFF. DNA for the CDR3: TGTGCCAGCAGTGAAGGGACAGGCCACCGATACACCGGGGAGCTGTTTTTT.

This chain uses TRBV7-2 with TRBJ2-6; TRBD2 aligns across 9 bases. V lost 1 base, J lost 1 base, and 8 bases stayed unmatched. Germline assignment: CDR1 SGHTA and CDR2 FQGNSA. The CDR3 has 19 residues. The CDR3: CASSLGLAGAFSGANVLTF. The CDR3 bases are TGTGCCAGCAGCTTAGGGTTAGCGGGAGCCTTTTCTGGGGCCAACGTCCTGACTTTC.

The rearrangement links TRBV6-1 to TRBJ1-1; perhaps TRBD1 as D (6 bases). V shed 6 bases and J shed 4 bases, with 18 bases lying between them. The CDR3 is made up of 15 amino acids. In germline, CDR1 is MNHNS, CDR2 SASEGT. For the CDR3, the DNA is TGTGCCAGCAGCACAAGACAGGTGATTGGCACTGAAGCTTTCTTT. Protein sequence: CASSTRQVIGTEAFF.

In its sample, this clone was seen a few times. V is TRBV5-4 and J is TRBJ2-1; D unresolved. The germline V and J ends were trimmed by 0 bases and 0 bases, with 10 bases remaining between them. The CDR3 runs 16 residues. Germline CDR1 is SGHNT and CDR2 is YYREEE (reference sequence). CDR3 protein: CASSLGGASSYNEQFF. The CDR3 DNA follows: TGTGCCAGCAGCTTGGGAGGAGCTTCCTCCTACAATGAGCAGTTCTTC.

CDR3 nucleotide sequence: TGTGCCAGCAGTCCCGGCCCCTCCAGCGGACCCTACAATGAGCAGTTCTTC. Translated, it gives CASSPGPSSGPYNEQFF. The chain carries TRBV28 and TRBJ2-1; a weak D match, TRBD2 (5 bases). CDR3 length: 17 residues. Looked up from germline, CDR1 is MDHEN and CDR2 is SYDVKM. Trimming pared 5 bases from V and 2 bases from J, leaving 19 bases between.

This clone was seen only a few times. The chain joins TRBV15 to TRBJ1-4; D is unresolved. V shed 11 bases and J shed 0 bases, with 10 bases lying between them. This CDR3 is built from 13 residues. CDR1 and CDR2 (germline): LNHNV, YYDKDF (reference sequence). For the CDR3, the DNA is TGTGCCGTCAAGACAACAACTAATGAAAAACTGTTTTTT. It translates to CAVKTTTNEKLFF.

CDR3 in amino acids: CASSLGRGYEQYF. CDR3 sequence (DNA): TGTGCCAGCAGCTTAGGCAGGGGATACGAGCAGTACTTC. The chain is built from TRBV7-9 and TRBJ2-7; maybe TRBD1 (6 bases). The germline V and J ends were trimmed by 1 base and 4 bases, with 8 bases remaining between them. CDR1 is SEHNR and CDR2 is FQNEAQ in the germline V gene (reference sequence). The CDR3 loop spans 13 amino acids.

J is TRBJ2-5 and V is TRBV5-6; D call uncertain. V was clipped by 3 bases and J by 4 bases, with 16 bases between them. The CDR3 consists of 15 residues. Germline lookup yields CDR1 SGHDT and CDR2 YYEEEE. CDR3 in amino acids: CASSSFGAPGETQYF. DNA for the CDR3: TGTGCCAGCAGCTCCTTTGGTGCCCCGGGAGAGACCCAGTACTTC.

V and J are TRBV28 and TRBJ2-3; 10 positions match TRBD2. V shed 1 base, J shed 0 bases, and the junction held 1 base outside the gene matches. Germline V lookup: CDR1 MDHEN, CDR2 SYDVKM. The CDR3 is 16 residues long. CDR3 region: CASSLLAGGSTDTQYF. The DNA of the CDR3 is TGTGCCAGCAGTTTATTAGCGGGAGGAAGCACAGATACGCAGTATTTT.

Here the CDR3 DNA reads TGTGCCAGCGGGACTATAGCCGGCGGGGAGCTGTTTTTT. This codes for CASGTIAGGELFF. This chain joins TRBV6-1 and TRBJ2-2, with 7 nucleotides matching TRBD2. CDR3 length: 13 amino acids. CDR1 MNHNS and CDR2 SASEGT come from the germline V gene. V trimming: 8 bases; J trimming: 7 bases; junction bases outside the gene matches: 7.

In its sample, this clone was seen once. This chain joins TRBV5-4 and TRBJ2-7; D remains unclear. V lost 2 bases and J 0 bases, leaving 9 bases between the germline ends. Germline CDR1 reads SGHNT; CDR2 reads YYREEE (reference sequence). CDR3 length: 14 residues. The CDR3 loop reads CASSLSLSSYEQYF. The CDR3 DNA is TGTGCCAGCAGCTTAAGCCTGAGCTCCTACGAGCAGTACTTC.

This rearrangement joins TRBV6-1 to TRBJ2-7, with a tentative D call TRBD2 (5 bases). CDR3 length: 16 amino acids. Germline CDR1 is MNHNS and CDR2 is SASEGT. Trimming removed 3 bases at V and 3 bases at J, with 18 bases between. CDR3 nucleotide sequence: TGTGCCAGCAGTGATGTGTTCGAGACTACAAACTACGAGCAGTACTTC. This gives the protein CASSDVFETTNYEQYF.

V is TRBV5-6 and J is TRBJ2-5; TRBD2 aligns across 9 bases. This CDR3 contains 14 residues. V shed 5 bases, J shed 0 bases, and the junction held 2 bases outside the gene matches. CDR1 is SGHDT and CDR2 is YYEEEE in the germline V gene. The CDR3, as DNA: TGTGCCAGCAGTTTAGCGGGGGACCAAGAGACCCAGTACTTC. This translates into CASSLAGDQETQYF.

The chain carries TRBV6-5 and TRBJ2-1; the D gene is possibly TRBD2 (5 bases). The CDR3 has 15 residues. Germline values: CDR1 MNHEY, CDR2 SVGAGI. Deletions cut 5 bases from V and 7 bases from J, with 18 bases between. The chain's CDR3 is CASSGSESRGNEQFF. DNA of the CDR3: TGTGCCAGCAGTGGTAGCGAGAGCCGTGGGAATGAGCAGTTCTTC.

The gene calls are TRBV4-1 and TRBJ1-1; weak D call: TRBD1 (5 bases). The germline V gene has CDR1 MGHRA and CDR2 YSYEKL. Trimming shortened V by 4 bases and J by 1 base, and 10 bases separated the two germline ends. The CDR3 spans 14 residues. This CDR3 is CASSPTGGNTEAFF. CDR3 bases: TGCGCCAGCAGCCCGACCGGGGGGAACACTGAAGCTTTCTTT.

The chain couples TRBV7-8 to TRBJ2-7; D ambiguous. The CDR3 is 14 residues long. The V gene's germline CDR1 is SGHVS and CDR2 FQNEAQ. Trimming stripped 1 base from V and 4 bases from J, with 11 bases between. The CDR3 DNA follows: TGTGCCAGCAGCTTAGGACTGGCTTCGTACGAGCAGTACTTC. This sequence encodes CASSLGLASYEQYF.

This clone occurred once. The chain combines TRBV6-4 with TRBJ2-1; D remains ambiguous. The germline CDR1 and CDR2 sequences are MRHNA and SNTAGT. The CDR3 sequence is 12 residues long. The V end was cut by 2 bases, the J end by 12 bases, with 11 bases between. The CDR3 DNA is TGTGCCAGCAGTGACCCCGTCCACGGGCAGTTCTTC. It encodes CASSDPVHGQFF.

V is TRBV7-9 and J is TRBJ2-3; TRBD2 matches 9 bases. V lost 4 bases and J lost 1; bases outside the gene matches: 6. CDR1 and CDR2 (germline): SEHNR, FQNEAQ (reference sequence). The CDR3 is made up of 16 amino acids. The CDR3 region has the DNA TGTGCCAGCAGCTCAATGACTAGCGGAGGCACAGATACGCAGTATTTT. It codes for CASSSMTSGGTDTQYF. Drawing the rest from reference TRBV7-9 and TRBJ2-3, the complete variable domain is DTGVSQNPRHKITKRGQNVTFRCDPISEHNRLYWYRQTLGQGPEFLTYFQNEAQLEKSRLLSDRFSAERPKGSFSTLEIQRTEQGDSAMYLCASSSMTSGGTDTQYFGPGTRLTVL.

This clone has only a few counts. The chain carries TRBV5-6 and TRBJ2-1; D may be TRBD2 (5 bases). V lost 3 bases, J lost 8 bases, and 12 bases lay in between. The CDR3 length is 13 residues. The germline V gene has CDR1 SGHDT and CDR2 YYEEEE. The CDR3 DNA sequence: TGTGCCAGCAGCTGGAGAGGGAACGATGAGCAGTTCTTC. Protein sequence: CASSWRGNDEQFF.

This clone has a handful of counts. This chain joins TRBV28 and TRBJ2-1; possibly TRBD2 for D (6 bases). Trimming removed 3 bases at V and 3 bases at J, with 15 bases between. This CDR3 is 16 amino acids long. In germline, CDR1 is MDHEN, CDR2 SYDVKM. The CDR3 reads CASSFLPTGDYNEQFF. For the CDR3, the DNA is TGTGCCAGCAGTTTCCTTCCAACGGGGGACTACAATGAGCAGTTCTTC.

The chain recombines TRBV12-5 with TRBJ2-1; 8 positions agree with TRBD2. The CDR3 runs to 16 residues. Trimming took 2 bases from V and 6 from J; bases not matched to a gene: 9. CDR1 is LGHNT and CDR2 is FRNRAP in the germline V gene. The CDR3 DNA is TGTGCTAGTGGTTTGACTTCCGCGGGAGGAGGCAATGAGCAGTTCTTC. Translating it yields CASGLTSAGGGNEQFF.

The chain uses TRBV27 and TRBJ2-7, with D possibly TRBD1 on 6 matching bases. V was trimmed by 2 bases and J by 2 bases, leaving 13 bases between them. The CDR3 is 15 residues long. Germline assignment: CDR1 MNHEY and CDR2 SMNVEV (reference sequence). CDR3 residues: CASSLADRRAYEQYF. In DNA form, the CDR3 reads TGTGCCAGCAGTTTAGCCGACAGGCGCGCCTACGAGCAGTACTTC.

Only one count was recorded for this clone. The rearrangement uses TRBV2 and TRBJ1-1; D might be TRBD1 (5 bases). Looked up from germline, CDR1 is SNHLY and CDR2 is FYNNEI. The CDR3 length is 15 residues. Trimming pared 8 bases from V and 3 bases from J, leaving 19 bases between. The CDR3 DNA follows: TGTGCCAGCGGGGCCAGTGATATCGGCGACACTGAAGCTTTCTTT. Its protein product is CASGASDIGDTEAFF.

The chain employs TRBV6-5 and TRBJ2-5; D is unresolved. V dropped 0 bases and J dropped 1 base, with 12 bases sitting between them. The CDR3 sequence is 16 residues long. Germline lookup yields CDR1 MNHEY and CDR2 SVGAGI. DNA for the CDR3: TGTGCCAGCAGTTACTCGAAATTCGGTCTCCAAGAGACCCAGTACTTC. It yields the protein CASSYSKFGLQETQYF.

This clone was seen only once. The chain is built from TRBV5-1 and TRBJ2-7; 8 bases align to TRBD1. CDR3 length: 15 residues. Germline lookup yields CDR1 SGHRS and CDR2 YFSETQ. The ends lost 1 base at V and 3 bases at J; junction bases unmatched: 6. CDR3 DNA: TGCGCCAGCAGCTTGTCAGGGGGCGATGTCTACGAGCAGTACTTC. It encodes CASSLSGGDVYEQYF.

The rearrangement uses TRBV7-8 and TRBJ2-5, with TRBD1 matching over 8 bases. Germline CDR1 SGHVS, CDR2 FQNEAQ. With 5 bases clipped from V and 5 bases from J, the junction kept 13 bases outside the gene matches. The CDR3 loop spans 16 amino acids. The CDR3 sequence: CASSPAAGQGSETQYF. CDR3 nucleotide sequence: TGTGCCAGCAGCCCAGCAGCTGGACAGGGATCGGAGACCCAGTACTTC.